The 32 T cell receptor beta chains below all came from one sample that was sequenced in a study of CD8 T cells in Susac syndrome. Random hexamers were used to reverse transcribe the RNA input (0.5 to 1 ug). TCRdb reprocessed the immunoSEQ multiplex PCR reads via MiXCR and lists one record per CDR3 protein. The sample has about 140,000 distinct CDR3 sequences, approximately 93% seen once; the top ten hold approximately 0.08%. Sequenced material: CD4+ T cells from PBMCs. The receptor source for this set is a human donor in good health.

The chain joins TRBV30 to TRBJ2-7; 9 bases map to TRBD2. Trimming cost V 3 bases and J 0 bases; bases outside gene matches: 6. Germline CDR1 reads GTSNPN; CDR2 reads SVGIG (reference sequence). The CDR3 loop spans 15 amino acids. In DNA, the CDR3 is TGTGCCTGGAGCGGACTAGCGACCCCCTCCTACGAGCAGTACTTC. Translated, it gives CAWSGLATPSYEQYF.

This clonotype has a single count. The rearrangement joins TRBV5-1 to TRBJ1-5; 10 nucleotides match TRBD1. CDR3 size: 15 residues. J was trimmed by 3 bases and V by 6 bases; bases with no gene match: 6. The germline V gene has CDR1 SGHRS and CDR2 YFSETQ. The CDR3: CASTPTGGFNQPQHF. The DNA of the CDR3 is TGCGCCAGCACCCCGACAGGGGGCTTCAATCAGCCCCAGCATTTT. The full variable domain, in which reference TRBV5-1 and TRBJ1-5 provide the parts outside the CDR3, is KAGVTQTPRYLIKTRGQQVTLSCSPISGHRSVSWYQQTPGQGLQFLFEYFSETQRNKGNFPGRFSGRQFSNSRSEMNVSTLELGDSALYLCASTPTGGFNQPQHFGDGTRLSIL.

The rearrangement joins TRBV12-3 or TRBV12-4 to TRBJ1-1, with D unresolved. The ends were cut back, 0 bases at V and 6 bases at J, with 8 bases in the middle. The CDR3 is 13 amino acids. Here the CDR3 DNA reads TGTGCCAGCAGTTTAGCCGCGGACGCTGAAGCTTTCTTT. It codes for CASSLAADAEAFF.

This chain uses TRBV6-6 with TRBJ1-5; TRBD1 agrees at 10 bases. Per germline, CDR1 MNHNY and CDR2 SVGAGI (reference sequence). V trimming: 7 bases; J trimming: 2 bases; junction bases outside the gene matches: 5. The CDR3 is made up of 15 amino acids. CDR3 sequence: CASTRTGGGNQPQHF. The CDR3 DNA reads as TGTGCCAGCACCCGGACAGGGGGAGGCAATCAGCCCCAGCATTTT.

The chain has TRBV29-1 and TRBJ2-2; a weak D match, TRBD2 (5 bases). The germline CDR1 and CDR2 sequences are SQVTM and ANQGSEA. Trimming took off 4 bases at V and 3 bases at J, with 12 bases between the two ends. This CDR3 region has 14 residues. In nucleotides, the CDR3 is TGCAGCGTTGGCCTCCTAGCCCACACCGGGGAGCTGTTTTTT. Amino acids: CSVGLLAHTGELFF.

The chain recombines TRBV11-3 with TRBJ2-3; 7 positions agree with TRBD2. Unmatched junction bases numbered 12, after V lost 4 bases and J lost 8 bases. CDR3 size: 15 residues. The germline V gene has CDR1 SGHNT and CDR2 YENEEA. This CDR3 is CASSSLATSAGTQYF. CDR3 nucleotide sequence: TGTGCCAGCAGCTCACTTGCTACTAGCGCGGGTACGCAGTATTTT.

The chain is built from TRBV7-9 and TRBJ1-5; maybe TRBD1 (5 bases). The germline gives CDR1 SEHNR, CDR2 FQNEAQ (reference sequence). The V and J ends lost 4 bases and 0 bases respectively, with 13 bases between them. This CDR3 is built from 16 residues. The CDR3 bases are TGTGCCAGCAGCTCCTCGGGACGGAATAGCAATCAGCCCCAGCATTTT. Translated, it gives CASSSSGRNSNQPQHF.

V gene TRBV10-1 combines with J gene TRBJ2-7; D uncertain. This CDR3 has 13 amino acids. V lost 0 bases and J lost 5, with 8 bases in between. CDR1 is WNHNN, CDR2 SYGVQD, per germline (reference sequence). CDR3 sequence: CASSESQWHEQYF. For the CDR3, the DNA is TGCGCCAGCAGTGAGTCTCAGTGGCACGAGCAGTACTTC.

The rearrangement joins TRBV7-8 to TRBJ2-1; D remains unclear. The CDR3 consists of 13 residues. Germline loops: CDR1 SGHVS, CDR2 FQNEAQ. V gave up 0 bases and J gave up 4 bases, with 4 bases separating them. The CDR3: CASSLAKYNEQFF. The DNA of the CDR3 is TGTGCCAGCAGCTTAGCCAAGTACAATGAGCAGTTCTTC.

The chain joins TRBV5-1 to TRBJ1-2, with TRBD1 matching over 10 bases. The CDR3 length is 16 residues. J was trimmed by 0 bases and V by 0 bases; bases with no gene match: 2. CDR1 and CDR2 from the germline V gene are SGHRS and YFSETQ. The CDR3 loop reads CASSLEGTGANYGYTF. CDR3 nucleotides: TGCGCCAGCAGCTTGGAGGGGACAGGGGCTAACTATGGCTACACCTTC. The variable domain in full, with the rest retrieved from reference TRBV5-1 and TRBJ1-2, is KAGVTQTPRYLIKTRGQQVTLSCSPISGHRSVSWYQQTPGQGLQFLFEYFSETQRNKGNFPGRFSGRQFSNSRSEMNVSTLELGDSALYLCASSLEGTGANYGYTFGSGTRLTVV.

As regards this clonotype: One end of the junction is discordant with germline, which a read error may explain. The rearrangement joins TRBV7-7 to TRBJ2-1; 9 positions match TRBD2. The V gene's germline CDR1 is SSHAT and CDR2 FNYEAQ (reference sequence). This CDR3 spans 18 amino acids. CDR3 DNA: TGTGCTAGCAGCTTAAAGTTGCGGGAGGGCCGCGCTGACAATGAGCAGTTCTTC. Residues: CASSLKLREGRADNEQFF.

The chain couples TRBV11-2 to TRBJ2-7; D is possibly TRBD1 or TRBD2 (5 bases each). CDR1 is SGHAT and CDR2 is FQNNGV in the germline V gene. Trimming took off 5 bases at V and 4 bases at J, with 18 bases between the two ends. The CDR3 has 15 residues. In DNA form, the CDR3 reads TGTGCCAGCAGCGTCCGGGACGGCTCATTGTACGAGCAGTACTTC. It encodes CASSVRDGSLYEQYF. The entire variable domain, with the rest obtained from reference TRBV11-2 and TRBJ2-7, is as follows: EAGVAQSPRYKIIEKRQSVAFWCNPISGHATLYWYQQILGQGPKLLIQFQNNGVVDDSQLPKDRFSAERLKGVDSTLKIQPAKLEDSAVYLCASSVRDGSLYEQYFGPGTRLTVT.

The chain is built from TRBV7-9 and TRBJ1-1, with 7 nucleotides matching TRBD1. V shed 5 bases and J 0 bases; nucleotides not matched to a gene: 9. There are 16 residues in the CDR3. Per germline, CDR1 SEHNR and CDR2 FQNEAQ (reference sequence). CDR3 sequence (DNA): TGTGCCAGCAGCCCCACACAGGGGATCATGAACACTGAAGCTTTCTTT. Translation gives CASSPTQGIMNTEAFF.

This chain uses TRBV20-1 with TRBJ1-5, with D maybe TRBD1 (6 bases). V was clipped by 5 bases and J by 5 bases, with 16 bases between them. CDR3 length equals 14 residues. Germline lookup yields CDR1 DFQATT and CDR2 SNEGSKA (reference sequence). The CDR3 protein is CSAGSPYRDQPQHF. The CDR3, as DNA: TGCAGTGCTGGATCCCCGTACAGGGATCAGCCCCAGCATTTT.

The chain links TRBV29-1 to TRBJ2-7, with D perhaps assigned TRBD1 or TRBD2 (5 bases each). The germline V and J ends were trimmed by 4 bases and 7 bases, with 14 bases remaining between them. Germline V gives CDR1 SQVTM, CDR2 ANQGSEA. CDR3 length: 12 amino acids. The CDR3 spells CSVGGIGTEQYF. CDR3 coding DNA: TGCAGCGTTGGAGGAATTGGGACGGAGCAGTACTTC.

This clonotype came up a few times. This chain's CDR3 is CASSARASYEQYF. CDR3 DNA: TGTGCCAGCAGCGCTCGGGCCTCCTACGAGCAGTACTTC. The rearrangement uses TRBV7-3 and TRBJ2-7, with D uncertain. Germline CDR1 and CDR2: SGHTA and FQGTGA. Trimming removed 5 bases at V and 0 bases at J, with 8 bases between. The CDR3 contains 13 residues.

V usage is TRBV20-1 and J usage is TRBJ2-5, with D perhaps TRBD2 (6 bases). Germline V lookup: CDR1 DFQATT, CDR2 SNEGSKA (reference sequence). The CDR3 totals 14 residues. The V gene lost 6 bases and the J gene lost 4 bases, with 18 bases spanning the gap. The CDR3 coding sequence is TGCAGTGCCCGAGGGACTGAGGTGATAGAGACCCAGTACTTC. This gives the protein CSARGTEVIETQYF.

The CDR3 protein is CASSPLLDRGLWTQYF. The CDR3 DNA reads as TGTGCCAGCAGTCCCCTTCTGGACAGAGGGCTTTGGACCCAGTACTTC. The chain links TRBV28 to TRBJ2-5, with D maybe TRBD1 (6 bases). Per the germline V gene, CDR1 is MDHEN and CDR2 is SYDVKM. This CDR3 has 16 residues. V lost 5 bases and J 7 bases, leaving 23 bases between the germline ends.

The chain carries TRBV12-3 or TRBV12-4 and TRBJ1-5; D is ambiguous. Trimming pared 3 bases from V and 4 bases from J, leaving 4 bases between. The CDR3 extends over 12 amino acids. CDR3 coding DNA: TGTGCCAGCAGTTTTGCAAATCAGCCCCAGCATTTT. Amino acids: CASSFANQPQHF.

J is TRBJ2-7 and V is TRBV3-1; D ambiguous. CDR1 is LGHDT and CDR2 is YNNKEL in the germline V gene (reference sequence). V gave up 2 bases and J gave up 5 bases, with 4 bases separating them. The CDR3 loop spans 11 amino acids. The CDR3 region has the DNA TGTGCCAGCAGCCAACAAGACGAGCAGTACTTC. Its protein is CASSQQDEQYF.

The J gene is TRBJ2-3, the V gene TRBV5-4, with 9 bases identical to TRBD2. Per germline, CDR1 SGHNT and CDR2 YYREEE (reference sequence). CDR3 length: 16 residues. Germline trimming cut 1 base from V and 0 bases from J; bases unmatched to any gene: 3. CDR3 sequence: CASSLWLAGSTDTQYF. CDR3 nucleotides: TGTGCCAGCAGCTTGTGGCTAGCGGGGAGCACAGATACGCAGTATTTT.

The rearrangement joins TRBV27 to TRBJ2-5, with 9 bases identical to TRBD2. Unmatched junction bases numbered 8, after V lost 3 bases and J lost 6 bases. CDR1 MNHEY and CDR2 SMNVEV come from the germline V gene (reference sequence). The CDR3 length is 15 residues. The CDR3 spells CASSFSGLAAKTQYF. Written as DNA, the CDR3 is TGTGCCAGCAGTTTCTCGGGACTAGCCGCAAAGACCCAGTACTTC.

The rearrangement links TRBV24-1 to TRBJ2-1, with a possible D match to TRBD2 (6 bases). Trimming took off 9 bases at V and 10 bases at J, with 12 bases between the two ends. The CDR3 totals 11 residues. Germline V gene lookup returns CDR1 KGHDR and CDR2 SFDVKD. CDR3 residues: CATGGAVEQFF. Here the CDR3 DNA reads TGTGCCACCGGAGGGGCTGTGGAGCAGTTCTTC.

This sequence joins TRBV3-1 and TRBJ2-3, with TRBD2 identical over 9 bases. CDR1 is LGHDT and CDR2 is YNNKEL in the germline V gene (reference sequence). The CDR3 spans 16 residues. V trimming: 0 bases; J trimming: 11 bases; junction bases outside the gene matches: 12. The CDR3 here is CASSQDLASGKQGQYF. CDR3 nucleotides: TGTGCCAGCAGCCAAGATCTGGCTAGCGGGAAACAGGGGCAGTATTTT.

CDR3 region: CASSFSRSGILYNEQFF. For the CDR3, the DNA is TGTGCCAGCAGCTTCTCTCGAAGCGGGATACTTTACAATGAGCAGTTCTTC. This sequence joins TRBV5-6 and TRBJ2-1; TRBD2 aligns across 7 bases. The ends lost 2 bases at V and 4 bases at J; junction bases unmatched: 12. Germline CDR1 and CDR2: SGHDT and YYEEEE. This CDR3 is built from 17 residues.

The J gene is TRBJ2-5, the V gene TRBV7-9, with D possibly TRBD2 on 5 matching bases. The CDR3 totals 14 residues. Per germline, CDR1 SEHNR and CDR2 FQNEAQ (reference sequence). V lost 2 bases and J lost 3, with 10 bases in between. In nucleotides, the CDR3 is TGTGCCAGCAGCTTAACGCTAGCCGAAGAGACCCAGTACTTC. Translated, it gives CASSLTLAEETQYF.

The V and J genes are TRBV3-1 and TRBJ2-3; D is undetermined. The germline gives CDR1 LGHDT, CDR2 YNNKEL (reference sequence). This CDR3 is 14 amino acids long. The ends were cut back, 1 base at V and 3 bases at J, with 8 bases in the middle. Here the CDR3 reads CASSQGRATDTQYF. The CDR3 region has the DNA TGTGCCAGCAGCCAAGGTAGAGCGACAGATACGCAGTATTTT.

CDR3 in amino acids: CAAKGANVLTF. The CDR3 DNA sequence: TGTGCCGCGAAAGGGGCCAACGTCCTGACTTTC. This chain links TRBV3-1 with TRBJ2-6, with no clear D. The germline CDR1 and CDR2 sequences are LGHDT and YNNKEL (reference sequence). This CDR3 has 11 residues. V was pared by 11 bases and J by 4 bases, with 6 bases between.

The chain joins TRBV5-1 to TRBJ2-7; no firm D call. Germline loops: CDR1 SGHRS, CDR2 YFSETQ. The CDR3 contains 13 residues. V lost 4 bases and J lost 1, with 9 bases in between. This chain's CDR3 is CASSLETSYEQYF. The CDR3 DNA reads as TGCGCCAGCAGCCTTGAGACTTCCTACGAGCAGTACTTC.

This chain links TRBV18 with TRBJ1-2, with D hard to call. Deletions cut 3 bases from V and 4 bases from J, with 12 bases between. Germline V gene lookup returns CDR1 KGHSH and CDR2 LQKENI. CDR3 length equals 14 residues. The CDR3 region has the DNA TGTGCCAGCTCACCGTTGCGGGCGCTCTATGGCTACACCTTC. Protein product: CASSPLRALYGYTF.

This sequence joins TRBV20-1 and TRBJ2-7; D may match TRBD1 or TRBD2 (5 bases each). Trimming pared 7 bases from V and 6 bases from J, leaving 16 bases between. The germline CDR1 and CDR2 sequences are DFQATT and SNEGSKA (reference sequence). The CDR3 totals 12 residues. The CDR3, as DNA: TGCAGTGTTACCCGTGGGGCGGGCGAGCAGTACTTC. Translating gives CSVTRGAGEQYF.

This chain connects TRBV19 to TRBJ2-5, with 7 nucleotides matching TRBD1. The ends lost 3 bases at V and 5 bases at J; junction bases unmatched: 9. The CDR3 runs 15 residues. The germline gives CDR1 LNHDA, CDR2 SQIVND (reference sequence). The CDR3 DNA is TGTGCCAGTAGTATGGGAACCGGGACAGCTGAGACCCAGTACTTC. Its translation is CASSMGTGTAETQYF.